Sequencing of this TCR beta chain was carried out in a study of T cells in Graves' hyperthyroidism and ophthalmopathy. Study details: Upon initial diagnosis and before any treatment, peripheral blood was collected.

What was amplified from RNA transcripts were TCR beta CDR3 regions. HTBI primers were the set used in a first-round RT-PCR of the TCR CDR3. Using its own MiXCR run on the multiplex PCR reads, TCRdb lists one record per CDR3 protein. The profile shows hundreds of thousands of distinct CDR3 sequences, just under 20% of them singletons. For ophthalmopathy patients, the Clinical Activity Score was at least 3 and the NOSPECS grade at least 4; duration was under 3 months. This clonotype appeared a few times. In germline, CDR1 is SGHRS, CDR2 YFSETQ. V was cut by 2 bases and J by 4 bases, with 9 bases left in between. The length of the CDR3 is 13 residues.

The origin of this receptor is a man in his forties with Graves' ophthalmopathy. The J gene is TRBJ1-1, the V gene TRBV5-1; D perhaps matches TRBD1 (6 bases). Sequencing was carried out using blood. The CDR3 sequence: CASSLGQITEAFF. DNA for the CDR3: TGCGCCAGCAGCTTAGGACAGATCACTGAAGCTTTCTTT.